This T cell receptor beta chain was captured by sequencing in a study of blood T cells in healthy people across ages. A second PCR, run for roughly 7 to 11 cycles, used a sample-barcoded 5' primer plus a J-beta primer mix. TCRdb passed the 5' RACE reads through MiXCR, listing each CDR3 protein once. The table lists roughly 560,000 distinct CDR3 sequences, more than 20% of them singletons, with approximately 8.7% in the top ten. This clonotype has more than one count but fewer than ten. This CDR3 comprises 13 residues. The ends were cut back, 6 bases at V and 5 bases at J, with 13 bases in the middle. Germline V gives CDR1 LGHNA, CDR2 YNFKEQ. These data were also filed under a second study, of T cells of mothers and their children.

The chain is built from TRBV4-2 and TRBJ1-2; a possible D gene is TRBD1 (5 bases). Specimen: blood. The origin of this receptor is a boy younger than 18 in good health. The CDR3 DNA reads as TGTGCCAGCAGGCCCGGGACGCATTATGGCTACACCTTC. Its protein is CASRPGTHYGYTF.